The rows below give T cell receptor beta chains drawn from one sample of a study of control samples from healthy donors and cancer patients. The data were produced by immunoSEQ multiplex PCR, yet TCRdb's version contains in-frame clones alone and is incomplete. The sample has about 250,000 clones, approximately 80% seen once; the top ten hold 10% to 15%. The sample consisted of PBMCs. The receptors come from a woman in her sixties with lung cancer. The CDR3 runs from the conserved cysteine through the conserved F or W. Each record gives: J gene, CDR3 length, clone size, V gene, D gene, CDR3 protein, CDR3 DNA. D genes are given only for firm matches. Not all rows give a size; the values are once, few, many and, for expanded clones, a class.

TRBJ1-2,15,NA,TRBV5-1,NA,CASSLLSARGYGYTF,TGCGCCAGCAGCTTATTGTCGGCGAGGGGCTATGGCTACACCTTC
TRBJ1-6,15,NA,TRBV11-2,NA,CASSPRSRANSPLHF,TGTGCCAGCAGCCCAAGGAGCAGGGCAAATTCACCCCTCCACTTT
TRBJ2-7,15,NA,TRBV19,NA,CASSIRAGGSYEQYF,TGTGCCAGTAGTATCCGAGCAGGGGGGTCCTACGAGCAGTACTTC
TRBJ2-3,14,NA,TRBV9,NA,CASSVLAAPDTQYF,TGTGCCAGCAGCGTACTAGCTGCCCCAGATACGCAGTATTTT
TRBJ2-1,12,NA,TRBV28,TRBD2,CASISTSGEQFF,TGTGCCAGCATCTCGACTAGCGGTGAGCAGTTCTTC
TRBJ1-2,13,NA,TRBV28,NA,CASRMGGGSGYTF,TGTGCCAGCCGCATGGGAGGGGGATCTGGCTACACCTTC
TRBJ1-2,14,NA,TRBV7-6,NA,CASSFSGTADGYTF,TGTGCCAGCAGCTTTTCCGGAACAGCTGATGGCTACACCTTC
TRBJ2-1,18,NA,TRBV7-9,TRBD2,CASVTGSGLAGVRNEQFF,TGTGCCAGCGTCACGGGATCGGGGCTAGCGGGAGTGCGAAATGAGCAGTTCTTC
TRBJ1-4,12,NA,TRBV11-2,NA,CASSFRNEKLFF,TGTGCCAGCAGCTTCCGTAATGAAAAACTGTTTTTT
TRBJ1-5,16,NA,TRBV19,TRBD1,CASSISGGMSNQPQHF,TGTGCCAGTAGTATCTCAGGGGGGATGAGCAATCAGCCCCAGCATTTT
TRBJ1-1,12,NA,TRBV5-1,NA,CASRGAGTEAFF,TGCGCCAGCCGCGGAGCGGGGACTGAAGCTTTCTTT
TRBJ1-1,14,few,TRBV5-1,NA,CASSLEPTAGEAFF,TGCGCCAGCAGCTTGGAGCCGACAGCCGGTGAAGCTTTCTTT
TRBJ2-7,14,few,TRBV11-2,TRBD2,CASSLGEGSYEQYF,TGTGCCAGCAGCTTAGGGGAGGGATCTTACGAGCAGTACTTC
TRBJ2-2,14,many,TRBV4-1,NA,CASSQTGITGELFF,TGCGCCAGCAGCCAAACGGGGATCACCGGGGAGCTGTTTTTT
TRBJ2-7,19,NA,TRBV5-1,TRBD2,CASSHLLAGGRTLPYEQYF,TGCGCCAGCAGCCACTTACTAGCGGGGGGCCGAACTCTACCCTACGAGCAGTACTTC
TRBJ1-6,15,NA,TRBV19,NA,CASSIRQGLNSPLHF,TGTGCCAGTAGTATCCGCCAGGGACTAAATTCACCCCTCCACTTT
TRBJ2-7,15,NA,TRBV28,TRBD1,CASSSPGQATYEQYF,TGTGCCAGCAGTTCGCCGGGACAGGCCACCTACGAGCAGTACTTC
TRBJ1-1,14,NA,TRBV7-3,NA,CASSLMAGNTEAFF,TGTGCCAGCAGCTTAATGGCGGGGAACACTGAAGCTTTCTTT
TRBJ1-1,15,NA,TRBV27,NA,CASSSYNSGRTEAFF,TGTGCCAGCAGCTCGTACAACTCGGGGCGGACTGAAGCTTTCTTT
TRBJ1-3,16,NA,TRBV15,NA,CATSGSYGGPGNTIYF,TGTGCCACCAGCGGGAGTTATGGGGGGCCTGGAAACACCATATATTTT
TRBJ2-1,15,NA,TRBV6-5,TRBD2,CASSYSGLAGGWQFF,TGTGCCAGCAGTTACTCGGGACTAGCGGGGGGATGGCAGTTCTTC
TRBJ2-2,13,NA,TRBV29-1,NA,CSVGQKNTGELFF,TGCAGCGTTGGACAGAAAAACACCGGGGAGCTGTTTTTT
TRBJ2-1,15,NA,TRBV7-8,TRBD1,CASSLLTGTGYEQFF,TGTGCCAGCAGCCTACTCACCGGGACAGGGTATGAGCAGTTCTTC
TRBJ2-7,14,NA,TRBV18,TRBD2,CASSPDMPSGEQYF,TGTGCCAGCTCACCGGATATGCCTAGCGGCGAGCAGTACTTC